The 14 T cell receptor beta chains presented below share a single source sample, sequenced in a study of shared clonotypes between healthy human individuals (dated by TCRdb to between 2020 and 2021). The library was generated by the immunoSEQ multiplex PCR assay. TCRdb took over this immuneACCESS table, retaining in-frame rearrangements with V and J assigned. Such tables are incomplete; in checked studies, under half of the missing clones stem from an unresolved V gene, and the remainder is unexplained. Counted in this sample were about 2.4 million clones; around 90% of them appeared once. Around 0.15% of the sample is in the top ten clones. Sequenced input: naive CD4+ T cells sorted from blood. The cell subset or site tag for this specimen amounts to: CD45RA+ positively selected. The source is a man aged 18 to 29 in good health.

The V gene is TRBV28, the J gene TRBJ1-2, with D possibly matching TRBD1 (6 bases). Trimming took off 5 bases at V and 10 bases at J, with 20 bases between the two ends. In germline, CDR1 is MDHEN, CDR2 SYDVKM. The CDR3 loop spans 14 amino acids. The CDR3 reads CASSPLRTVTYYTF. As DNA, the CDR3 is TGTGCCAGCAGTCCATTAAGGACAGTAACCTACTACACCTTC.

The genes are TRBV5-1 and TRBJ2-3; 13 bases are shared with TRBD2. V gave up 3 bases and J gave up 0 bases; unmatched junction bases: 7. The CDR3 contains 18 residues. The germline CDR1 and CDR2 sequences are SGHRS and YFSETQ. CDR3 sequence reads: CASSWGLAGTLSTDTQYF. Written as DNA, the CDR3 is TGCGCCAGCAGCTGGGGACTAGCGGGGACTCTTAGCACAGATACGCAGTATTTT.

The chain has TRBV14 and TRBJ2-2; the D gene is possibly TRBD1 (6 bases). Germline V gene sequence: CDR1 SGHDN, CDR2 FVKESK. V was cut by 4 bases and J by 4 bases, with 13 bases left in between. CDR3 size: 15 residues. The CDR3 spells CASSPYREITGELFF. CDR3 nucleotide sequence: TGTGCCAGCAGCCCGTACAGGGAAATCACCGGGGAGCTGTTTTTT.

This clone was counted a single time. The V call is TRBV6-1, the J call TRBJ1-6, with unresolved D. CDR3 size: 12 residues. V lost 4 bases to trimming and J lost 10 bases, with 8 bases between them. Germline V gene sequence: CDR1 MNHNS, CDR2 SASEGT. CDR3 loop: CASSGLLSPLHF. The CDR3 nucleotides read TGTGCCAGCAGTGGCCTACTATCACCCCTCCACTTT.

The chain recombines TRBV7-2 with TRBJ2-3; D remains ambiguous. CDR3 length: 16 amino acids. CDR1 and CDR2 (germline): SGHTA, FQGNSA. V gave up 3 bases and J gave up 4 bases, with 17 bases separating them. Written as DNA, the CDR3 is TGTGCCAGCAGCTTTAAAACAATCGGATGGGCAGATACGCAGTATTTT. Translated, it gives CASSFKTIGWADTQYF.

About this clone: Different DNA sequences within this sample yield the same CDR3. This rearrangement joins TRBV11-2 to TRBJ2-5; D unresolved. Trimming left V 1 base short and J 4 bases short, with 4 bases between. CDR3 length: 12 residues. CDR1 and CDR2 (germline): SGHAT, FQNNGV. The CDR3 here is CASSLAGETQYF. The CDR3 coding sequence is TGTGCCAGCAGCTTAGCGGGAGAGACCCAGTACTTC.

This clone has just one count. This chain connects TRBV5-1 to TRBJ2-3, with D perhaps given as TRBD1 or TRBD2 (5 bases each). The CDR3 consists of 15 residues. Trimming removed 1 base from V and 4 bases from J, with 13 bases in between. Per the germline V gene, CDR1 is SGHRS and CDR2 is YFSETQ. CDR3 protein: CASSLNIGTADTQYF. The DNA of the CDR3 is TGCGCCAGCAGCTTGAATATCGGGACCGCAGATACGCAGTATTTT.

The chain uses TRBV5-1 and TRBJ1-1, with D unresolved. Germline V CDR1 and CDR2: SGHRS, YFSETQ. The V end was cut by 4 bases, the J end by 6 bases, with 16 bases between. The CDR3 is 14 amino acids. CDR3 residues: CASSPQTWSAEAFF. The DNA for the CDR3 is TGCGCCAGCAGCCCCCAGACATGGAGCGCTGAAGCTTTCTTT.

The V call is TRBV5-6, the J call TRBJ2-1, with D perhaps matching TRBD1 (6 bases). V was cut by 0 bases and J by 12 bases, with 10 bases left in between. Looked up from germline, CDR1 is SGHDT and CDR2 is YYEEEE. The CDR3 runs 12 residues. The CDR3 reads CASSLGVTGQFF. The CDR3 DNA follows: TGTGCCAGCAGCTTGGGTGTGACAGGGCAGTTCTTC. The whole variable domain, remainder taken from reference TRBV5-6 and TRBJ2-1, is DAGVTQSPTHLIKTRGQQVTLRCSPKSGHDTVSWYQQALGQGPQFIFQYYEEEERQRGNFPDRFSGHQFPNYSSELNVNALLLGDSALYLCASSLGVTGQFFGPGTRLTVL.

The J gene is TRBJ1-2, the V gene TRBV7-9, with TRBD1 matching over 7 bases. Per the germline V gene, CDR1 is SEHNR and CDR2 is FQNEAQ (reference sequence). V gave up 4 bases and J gave up 8 bases; unmatched junction bases: 7. The CDR3 is 13 amino acids. For the CDR3, the DNA is TGTGCCAGCAGCTCTAAAACAGGGGACGGCTACACCTTC. The encoded protein is CASSSKTGDGYTF.

The chain recombines TRBV2 with TRBJ2-7, with 10 bases matching TRBD2. This CDR3 is 15 amino acids long. Germline CDR1 reads SNHLY; CDR2 reads FYNNEI. V lost 4 bases to trimming and J lost 3 bases; unmatched junction nucleotides: 6. CDR3 residues: CASSGIAGGFYEQYF. CDR3 coding DNA: TGTGCCAGCAGTGGGATAGCGGGGGGATTCTACGAGCAGTACTTC.

CDR3 residues: CASSYPGTSGSGNTGELFF. The CDR3 DNA follows: TGCGCCAGCAGCTACCCCGGGACTAGCGGGAGTGGGAACACCGGGGAGCTGTTTTTT. This sequence joins TRBV5-1 and TRBJ2-2; 14 bases match TRBD2. The length of the CDR3 is 19 residues. Losses at the gene ends were 3 bases for V and 1 base for J; bases not matched to a gene: 8. The germline V gene encodes CDR1 SGHRS and CDR2 YFSETQ.

The chain links TRBV19 to TRBJ2-1; 8 nucleotides align to TRBD1. The germline CDR1 and CDR2 sequences are LNHDA and SQIVND (reference sequence). With V trimmed by 3 bases and J by 15 bases, 13 bases remained unmatched. This CDR3 is built from 14 residues. The CDR3: CASSILGQGSRLFF. In DNA, the CDR3 is TGTGCCAGTAGTATCTTAGGACAGGGCTCCCGTCTGTTCTTC.

This clone showed up just once. In the same sample, other DNA sequences code for this CDR3. This chain joins TRBV2 and TRBJ2-5; D ambiguous. Germline V lookup: CDR1 SNHLY, CDR2 FYNNEI. The CDR3 totals 12 residues. V dropped 4 bases and J dropped 5 bases, with 8 bases sitting between them. The DNA of the CDR3 is TGTGCCAGCAGTGCCGGGTGGGAGACCCAGTACTTC. Protein product: CASSAGWETQYF. Supplemented by reference TRBV2 and TRBJ2-5, the full variable domain reads EPEVTQTPSHQVTQMGQEVILRCVPISNHLYFYWYRQILGQKVEFLVSFYNNEISEKSEIFDDQFSVERPDGSNFTLKIRSTKLEDSAMYFCASSAGWETQYFGPGTRLLVL.